The present TCR beta chain was sequenced within a study of blood T cell repertoires in COVID-19. As for the study in general: T cells, B-cell-depleted T cells, or PBMCs supplied cDNA or gDNA.

Original processing notes: Estimation of nucleated cell counts relied on the amplification of reference gene primers. TCRdb keeps only in-frame clones here, not all; method: immunoSEQ multiplex PCR. D and trimming come from the DNA, and the V and J calls and clone size come from that table. The sample lists 35,000 to 45,000 clones; nearly 90% were seen once. Germline CDR1 is SEHNR and CDR2 is FQNEAQ (reference sequence). The CDR3 has 12 residues. V lost 5 bases, J lost 10 bases, and 6 bases stayed unmatched. This receptor was obtained from a human donor in a cohort sampled during active COVID-19. This sequence joins TRBV7-9 and TRBJ1-1, with 8 bases lining up with TRBD1. What was sequenced was peripheral blood. The CDR3 spells CASSGQGTIAFF. CDR3 sequence (DNA): TGTGCCAGCAGCGGACAGGGTACAATAGCTTTCTTT.